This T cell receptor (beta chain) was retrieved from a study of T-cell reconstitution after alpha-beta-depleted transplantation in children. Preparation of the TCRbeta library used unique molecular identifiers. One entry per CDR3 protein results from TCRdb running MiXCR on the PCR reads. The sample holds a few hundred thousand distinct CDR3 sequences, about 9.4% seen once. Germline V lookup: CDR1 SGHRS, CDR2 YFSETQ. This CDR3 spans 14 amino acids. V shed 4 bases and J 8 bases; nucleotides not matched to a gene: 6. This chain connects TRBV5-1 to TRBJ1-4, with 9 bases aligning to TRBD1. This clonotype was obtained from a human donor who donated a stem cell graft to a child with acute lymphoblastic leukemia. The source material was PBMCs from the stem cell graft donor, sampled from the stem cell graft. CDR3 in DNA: TGCGCCAGCAGCCCCCGGACAGGGGAGGAAAAACTGTTTTTT. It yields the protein CASSPRTGEEKLFF.